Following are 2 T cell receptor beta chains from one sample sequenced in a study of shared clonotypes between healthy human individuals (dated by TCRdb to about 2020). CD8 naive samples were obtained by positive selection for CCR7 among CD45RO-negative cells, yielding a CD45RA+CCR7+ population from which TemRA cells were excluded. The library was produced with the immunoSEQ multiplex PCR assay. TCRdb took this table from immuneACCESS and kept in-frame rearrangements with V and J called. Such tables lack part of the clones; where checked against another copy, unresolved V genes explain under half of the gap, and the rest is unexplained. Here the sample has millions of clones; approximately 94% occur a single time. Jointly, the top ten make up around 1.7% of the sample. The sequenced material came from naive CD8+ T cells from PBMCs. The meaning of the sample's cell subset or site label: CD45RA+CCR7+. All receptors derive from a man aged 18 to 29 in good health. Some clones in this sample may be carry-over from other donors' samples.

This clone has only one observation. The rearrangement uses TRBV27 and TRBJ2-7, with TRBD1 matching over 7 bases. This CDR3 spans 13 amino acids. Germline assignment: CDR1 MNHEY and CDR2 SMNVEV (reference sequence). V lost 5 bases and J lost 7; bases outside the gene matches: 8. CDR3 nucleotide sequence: TGTGCCAGCAGTCTCCAGACAGGGTTTGAGCAGTACTTC. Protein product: CASSLQTGFEQYF.

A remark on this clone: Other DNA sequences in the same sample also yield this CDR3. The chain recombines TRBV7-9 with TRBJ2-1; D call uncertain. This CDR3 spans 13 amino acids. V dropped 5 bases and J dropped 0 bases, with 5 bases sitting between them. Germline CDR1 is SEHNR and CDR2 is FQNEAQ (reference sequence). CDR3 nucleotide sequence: TGTGCCAGCAGCAGGAGCTCCTACAATGAGCAGTTCTTC. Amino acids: CASSRSSYNEQFF.